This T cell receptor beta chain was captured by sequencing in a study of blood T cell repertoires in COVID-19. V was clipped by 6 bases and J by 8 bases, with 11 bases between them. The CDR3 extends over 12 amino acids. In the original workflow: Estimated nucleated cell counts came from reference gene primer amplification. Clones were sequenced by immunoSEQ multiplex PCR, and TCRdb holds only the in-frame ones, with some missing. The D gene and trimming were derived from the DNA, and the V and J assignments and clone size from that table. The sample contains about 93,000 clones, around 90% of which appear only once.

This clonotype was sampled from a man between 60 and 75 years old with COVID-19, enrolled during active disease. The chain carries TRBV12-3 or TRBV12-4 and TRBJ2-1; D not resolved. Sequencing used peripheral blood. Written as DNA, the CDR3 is TGTGCCAGCAGGAAACTTGGAGATGAGCAGTTCTTC. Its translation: CASRKLGDEQFF.